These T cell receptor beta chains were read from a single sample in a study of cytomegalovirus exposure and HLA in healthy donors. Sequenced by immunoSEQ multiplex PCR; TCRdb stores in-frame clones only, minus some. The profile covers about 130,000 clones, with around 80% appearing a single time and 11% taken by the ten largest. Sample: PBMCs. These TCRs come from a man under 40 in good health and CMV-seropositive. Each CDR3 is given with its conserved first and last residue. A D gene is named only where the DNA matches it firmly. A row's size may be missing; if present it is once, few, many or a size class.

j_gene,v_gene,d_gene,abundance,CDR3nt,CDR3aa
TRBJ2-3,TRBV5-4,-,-,TGTGCCAGCAACCCAGGAGCAGGGGGAGGATCAGGGGATACGCAGTATTTT,CASNPGAGGGSGDTQYF
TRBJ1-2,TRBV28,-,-,TGTGCCAGCAGTCCGCCCCGGGGGGCTCTGAACTATGGCTACACCTTC,CASSPPRGALNYGYTF
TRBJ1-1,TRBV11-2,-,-,TGTGCCAGCAGCTTAGGTATCACTGAAGCTTTCTTT,CASSLGITEAFF
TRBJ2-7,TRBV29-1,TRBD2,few,TGCAGCGTTCGGACTAGCGGGTTAGGCGAGCAGTACTTC,CSVRTSGLGEQYF
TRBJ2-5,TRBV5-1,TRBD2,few,TGCGCCAGCAGCGGGGAGGGGTCGAAGGTGCGCCAGTACTTC,CASSGEGSKVRQYF
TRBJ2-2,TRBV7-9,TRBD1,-,TGTGCCAGCAGCCCCCAGACAGGGTGGGGGGAGCTGTTTTTT,CASSPQTGWGELFF
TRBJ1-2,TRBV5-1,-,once,TGCGCCAGCAGCTTGGCCCCCGGCAGGGGACATGGCTACACCTTC,CASSLAPGRGHGYTF
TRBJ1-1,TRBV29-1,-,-,TGCAGCGTTGATACAGGGCTGATTGGGGCTTTCTTT,CSVDTGLIGAFF
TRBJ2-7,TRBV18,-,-,TGTGCCAGCTCCCAGACAAATAGCGGATCCTACGAGCAGTACTTC,CASSQTNSGSYEQYF
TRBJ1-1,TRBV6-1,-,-,TGTGCCAGCAGGGTCGGTGTGAACACTGAAGCTTTCTTT,CASRVGVNTEAFF
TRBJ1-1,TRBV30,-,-,TGTGCCTGGAGTGTTGGTGGCAGCGAGGACACTGAAGCTTTCTTT,CAWSVGGSEDTEAFF
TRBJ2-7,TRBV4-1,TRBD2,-,TGCGCCAGCAGCCAAGATCAATTAGCGGGGCCCCTCGGGAAGCAGTACTTC,CASSQDQLAGPLGKQYF
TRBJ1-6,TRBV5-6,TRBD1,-,TGTGCCAGCAGCTTCGGAATGCCGGGACAGGGGGGATCACCCCTCCACTTT,CASSFGMPGQGGSPLHF
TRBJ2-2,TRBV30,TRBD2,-,TGTGCCTGGAGTCAACAGGGACTAGGGACCGGGGAGCTGTTTTTT,CAWSQQGLGTGELFF
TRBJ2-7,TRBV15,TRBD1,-,TGTGCCACCAGCAGAAGACAGGGTCCCTACGAGCAGTACTTC,CATSRRQGPYEQYF
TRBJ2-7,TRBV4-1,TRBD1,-,TGCGCCAGCAGCCAACCTACAGGGGCCCATCGCGTGCAGTACTTC,CASSQPTGAHRVQYF
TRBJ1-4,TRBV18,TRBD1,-,TGTGCCAGCTCTACCGGGACAGGGGGTGAAAAACTGTTTTTT,CASSTGTGGEKLFF
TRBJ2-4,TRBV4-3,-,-,TGCGCCAGCAGCCAAGATGGGGGGACGGGGGACATTCAGTACTTC,CASSQDGGTGDIQYF
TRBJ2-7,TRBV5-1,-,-,TGCGCCAGCGGGAGGGGGAGCGGGGCCTACGAGCAGTACTTC,CASGRGSGAYEQYF
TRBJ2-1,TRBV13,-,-,TGTGCCAGCAGCCTTAGTGGCAATGAGCAGTTCTTC,CASSLSGNEQFF
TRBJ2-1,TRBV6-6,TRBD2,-,TGTGCCACCCGCCCGACTAGCGGGACCTACAATGAGCAGTTCTTC,CATRPTSGTYNEQFF